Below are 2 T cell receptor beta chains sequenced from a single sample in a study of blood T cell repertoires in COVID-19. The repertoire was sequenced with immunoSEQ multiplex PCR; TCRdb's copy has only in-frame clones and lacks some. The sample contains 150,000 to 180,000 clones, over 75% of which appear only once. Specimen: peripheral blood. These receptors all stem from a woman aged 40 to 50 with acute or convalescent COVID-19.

As DNA, the CDR3 is TGCGCCAGCAGCCAAGATTCCGGGTACACTGAAGCTTTCTTT. Protein product: CASSQDSGYTEAFF. V usage is TRBV4-1 and J usage is TRBJ1-1; no firm D call. The germline CDR1 and CDR2 sequences are MGHRA and YSYEKL. V lost 0 bases to trimming and J lost 3 bases, with 8 bases between them. The CDR3 sequence is 14 residues long.

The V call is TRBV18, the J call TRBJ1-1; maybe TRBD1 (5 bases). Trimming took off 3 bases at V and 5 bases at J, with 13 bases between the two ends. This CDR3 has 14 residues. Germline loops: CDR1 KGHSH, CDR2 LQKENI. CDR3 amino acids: CASSPLGGGTEAFF. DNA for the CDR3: TGTGCCAGCTCACCGCTTGGCGGGGGTACTGAAGCTTTCTTT.